Below are 23 T cell receptor beta chains sequenced from a single sample in a study of untreated major depressive disorder. Their recognized antigens are unknown. Measured with immunoSEQ multiplex PCR; TCRdb has only the in-frame clones, and not every one. The table includes approximately 20,000 clones, around 90% detected once. Overall study results and limits: Depressed patients' CD4+ T cells carried increased TRBV05-01 (Vbeta 5.1) usage versus control CD4+ T cells.

The sequencing input was CD4+ T cells from PBMCs. The receptors stem from a woman aged 40 to 49 with major depressive disorder.

CDR3 DNA: TGTGCCAGCACCAGCTCGGCAGCCGGCTATGGCTACACCTTC. It is translated as CASTSSAAGYGYTF. The chain links TRBV25-1 to TRBJ1-2; D unresolved. CDR1 is MGHDK, CDR2 SYGVNS, per germline. Deletions cut 7 bases from V and 4 bases from J, with 16 bases between. The CDR3 runs to 14 residues.

This chain links TRBV6-5 with TRBJ1-4; TRBD1 matches at 9 bases. Germline trimming cut 6 bases from V and 6 bases from J; bases unmatched to any gene: 5. This CDR3 has 14 residues. Germline CDR1 is MNHEY and CDR2 is SVGAGI. The CDR3 here is CASRSGTGYEKLFF. The CDR3 nucleotides are TGTGCCAGCAGATCGGGGACAGGGTATGAAAAACTGTTTTTT.

This clone was seen more than once but under ten times. The chain has TRBV29-1 and TRBJ2-7; D is ambiguous. CDR1 is SQVTM, CDR2 ANQGSEA, per germline. Trimming left V 7 bases short and J 0 bases short, with 22 bases between. The CDR3 is made up of 16 amino acids. CDR3 amino acids: CSAVAPGRVSSYEQYV. The CDR3 DNA reads as TGCAGCGCCGTGGCCCCTGGTAGGGTCAGCTCCTACGAGCAGTACGTC.

The chain has TRBV11-2 and TRBJ2-1; TRBD2 might be the D (7 bases). Germline CDR1 SGHAT, CDR2 FQNNGV. V was trimmed by 6 bases and J by 13 bases, leaving 22 bases between them. CDR3 length: 14 amino acids. CDR3 nucleotides: TGTGCCAGCAGGATTCGGGCCTTGGCGGGGGCCCAGTTCTTC. Translating it yields CASRIRALAGAQFF. The entire variable domain, with the rest obtained from reference TRBV11-2 and TRBJ2-1, is as follows: EAGVAQSPRYKIIEKRQSVAFWCNPISGHATLYWYQQILGQGPKLLIQFQNNGVVDDSQLPKDRFSAERLKGVDSTLKIQPAKLEDSAVYLCASRIRALAGAQFFGPGTRLTVL.

A word on this clone: A read error may produce the germline difference seen at one junction end. This chain uses TRBV6-6 with TRBJ2-3, with unresolved D. Germline V gene sequence: CDR1 MNHNY, CDR2 SVGAGI (reference sequence). The CDR3 has 12 amino acids. CDR3 sequence (DNA): TGTGCCAGCAGTCCAGCTTCTAGGCGTCTGGCTTTT. Translation: CASSPASRRLAF.

The V and J genes are TRBV14 and TRBJ1-2; D gene unclear. CDR3 size: 12 residues. Trimming cost V 0 bases and J 13 bases, with 12 bases left between them. Germline values: CDR1 SGHDN, CDR2 FVKESK. The CDR3 coding sequence is TGTGCCAGCAGCCAAGATTGGTCCATGGCCACCTTC. This sequence encodes CASSQDWSMATF.

The rearrangement links TRBV20-1 to TRBJ2-7, with D maybe TRBD2 (5 bases). This CDR3 comprises 11 residues. Germline V lookup: CDR1 DFQATT, CDR2 SNEGSKA (reference sequence). Between the trimmed V and J ends, which lost 4 bases and 5 bases, there was a span of 9 bases. In DNA form, the CDR3 reads TGCAGTGCTACCTCACTAGACGAGCAGTACTTC. Translation: CSATSLDEQYF.

J is TRBJ2-4 and V is TRBV7-2, with D hard to call. Trimming pared 1 base from V and 3 bases from J, leaving 7 bases between. The CDR3 consists of 14 residues. CDR1 SGHTA and CDR2 FQGNSA come from the germline V gene. The CDR3 coding sequence is TGTGCCAGCAGCTTAGGCTCCTACAAAAACATTCAGTACTTC. Encoded protein: CASSLGSYKNIQYF.

The chain is built from TRBV6-5 and TRBJ1-2, with a possible D match to TRBD1 (6 bases). Trimming removed 5 bases from V and 2 bases from J, with 12 bases in between. Germline CDR1 MNHEY, CDR2 SVGAGI. The CDR3 loop spans 14 amino acids. The CDR3 region has the DNA TGTGCCAGCAGTAAGCCTACAGGGAACTATGGCTACACCTTC. Translating it yields CASSKPTGNYGYTF.

This clone was picked up a small number of times. The V call is TRBV7-2, the J call TRBJ1-5; D is ambiguous. Germline V gives CDR1 SGHTA, CDR2 FQGNSA. The CDR3 has 14 amino acids. Trimming cost V 5 bases and J 5 bases, with 13 bases left between them. The CDR3 sequence: CASSPRTVDQPQHF. The CDR3 DNA follows: TGTGCCAGCAGCCCTCGGACCGTGGATCAGCCCCAGCATTTT.

CDR3 in DNA: TGTGCCAGCAGCTTTTTAGGGGTTCAGAACACTGAAGCTTTCTTT. This codes for CASSFLGVQNTEAFF. V gene TRBV7-9 combines with J gene TRBJ1-1; D may be TRBD1 (5 bases). The CDR3 totals 15 residues. V was trimmed by 3 bases and J by 1 base, leaving 12 bases between them. Germline V lookup: CDR1 SEHNR, CDR2 FQNEAQ (reference sequence). Complete variable domain (other parts from reference TRBV7-9 and TRBJ1-1): DTGVSQNPRHKITKRGQNVTFRCDPISEHNRLYWYRQTLGQGPEFLTYFQNEAQLEKSRLLSDRFSAERPKGSFSTLEIQRTEQGDSAMYLCASSFLGVQNTEAFFGQGTRLTVV.

CDR3 amino acids: CASSPDSGVIGGNTIYF. The CDR3 DNA follows: TGTGCCAGCAGCCCCGATTCGGGGGTGATAGGAGGAAACACCATATATTTT. The chain couples TRBV5-4 to TRBJ1-3, with a tentative D call TRBD1 (5 bases). V was shortened by 4 bases and J by 4 bases, with 21 bases between the two germline ends. Per the germline V gene, CDR1 is SGHNT and CDR2 is YYREEE (reference sequence). This CDR3 is built from 17 residues.

The chain has TRBV6-5 and TRBJ1-5; TRBD1 is a possible D gene (6 bases). V was pared by 2 bases and J by 7 bases, with 12 bases between. The length of the CDR3 is 14 residues. Germline loops: CDR1 MNHEY, CDR2 SVGAGI. CDR3 DNA sequence: TGTGCCAGCAGTTACCTGGGGGCACGACAGCCCCAGCATTTT. Residues: CASSYLGARQPQHF.

As concerns this clone: A read error may account for a junction end that differs from germline. The rearrangement uses TRBV5-1 and TRBJ1-2; D gene ambiguous. The CDR3 covers 15 residues. CDR1 SGHRS and CDR2 YFSETQ come from the germline V gene. The CDR3 sequence is CASSLEARINYGYTF. DNA for the CDR3: TGCGCCAGCAGTTTGGAGGCACGTATTAACTATGGCTACACCTTC.

This clone has a single count. The chain carries TRBV5-4 and TRBJ2-2, with TRBD2 matching over 13 bases. CDR1 and CDR2 from the germline V gene are SGHNT and YYREEE (reference sequence). The CDR3 covers 17 residues. The junction had 6 bases not matched to a gene; V was cut back by 5 bases and J by 2 bases. The chain's CDR3 is CASRSGLAGLNTGELFF. The CDR3 bases are TGTGCCAGCAGATCGGGACTAGCGGGGCTAAACACCGGGGAGCTGTTTTTT.

This clone was observed once. The chain links TRBV7-2 to TRBJ2-1; 14 bases line up with TRBD2. Germline CDR1 reads SGHTA; CDR2 reads FQGNSA. The CDR3 spans 15 residues. The trim removed 5 bases at V and 9 bases at J, leaving 6 bases unmatched. In DNA, the CDR3 is TGTGCCAGCAGCAGGACTAGCGGGAGGCTGGGTGAGCAGTTCTTC. This gives the protein CASSRTSGRLGEQFF.

The V and J genes are TRBV6-5 and TRBJ2-5, with TRBD1 as a possible D gene (6 bases). The V gene's germline CDR1 is MNHEY and CDR2 SVGAGI. CDR3 length equals 13 residues. The ends were cut back, 2 bases at V and 3 bases at J, with 7 bases in the middle. The CDR3: CASSYAGEETQYF. Here the CDR3 DNA reads TGTGCCAGCAGTTACGCAGGGGAAGAGACCCAGTACTTC.

CDR3 in DNA: TGTGCCACCAGCAGAGGGCTAGCGGGAGGGCGGCAGTTCTTC. It is translated as CATSRGLAGGRQFF. V is TRBV15 and J is TRBJ2-1, with TRBD2 identical over 12 bases. Germline V CDR1 and CDR2: LNHNV, YYDKDF (reference sequence). The CDR3 is 14 residues long. Trimming removed 1 base from V and 12 bases from J; junction bases left unmatched: 4. The full variable domain, rest sourced from reference TRBV15 and TRBJ2-1, is DAMVIQNPRYQVTQFGKPVTLSCSQTLNHNVMYWYQQKSSQAPKLLFHYYDKDFNNEADTPDNFQSRRPNTSFCFLDIRSPGLGDTAMYLCATSRGLAGGRQFFGPGTRLTVL.

The chain couples TRBV27 to TRBJ2-6; D could derive from TRBD1 or TRBD2 (5 bases each). The CDR3 length is 17 residues. V lost 7 bases and J lost 5, with 21 bases in between. Germline V CDR1 and CDR2: MNHEY, SMNVEV (reference sequence). The DNA of the CDR3 is TGTGCCAGCACCCAAGACCCGAGGGGCAGGAGGGCCAACGTCCTGACTTTC. This encodes CASTQDPRGRRANVLTF. Full variable domain (missing parts from reference TRBV27 and TRBJ2-6): EAQVTQNPRYLITVTGKKLTVTCSQNMNHEYMSWYRQDPGLGLRQIYYSMNVEVTDKGDVPEGYKVSRKEKRNFPLILESPSPNQTSLYFCASTQDPRGRRANVLTFGAGSRLTVL.

The chain links TRBV19 to TRBJ1-5, with D possibly being TRBD1 (6 bases). The germline V gene encodes CDR1 LNHDA and CDR2 SQIVND (reference sequence). Deletions cut 6 bases from V and 6 bases from J, with 24 bases between. The CDR3 length is 17 residues. The CDR3 loop reads CASSLRGGGPGTQPQHF. Written as DNA, the CDR3 is TGTGCCAGTAGCCTCCGAGGAGGGGGGCCGGGGACTCAGCCCCAGCATTTT.

The chain recombines TRBV7-9 with TRBJ2-1; 10 nucleotides agree with TRBD2. The V segment lost 2 bases and the J segment 8 bases; nucleotides outside the gene matches: 9. In germline, CDR1 is SEHNR, CDR2 FQNEAQ (reference sequence). The CDR3 sequence is 16 residues long. CDR3 sequence: CASSLWASGRYDEQFF. The DNA of the CDR3 is TGTGCCAGCAGCTTATGGGCTAGCGGGAGATATGATGAGCAGTTCTTC.

The rearrangement joins TRBV11-3 to TRBJ2-4; D might be TRBD2 (6 bases). There are 12 residues in the CDR3. Germline-derived CDR1 and CDR2 are SGHNT and YENEEA. Trimming cost V 0 bases and J 15 bases, with 12 bases left between them. Written as DNA, the CDR3 is TGTGCCAGCAGCTTAGATCAGCGGGCTTTGTACTTC. It codes for CASSLDQRALYF.

The rearrangement links TRBV19 to TRBJ1-4; D not certain. Per germline, CDR1 LNHDA and CDR2 SQIVND (reference sequence). V was trimmed by 7 bases and J by 3 bases, leaving 15 bases between them. The CDR3 runs 15 residues. The CDR3 bases are TGTGCCAGTAAGATTCAAGGGTTTGCTAATGAAAAACTGTTTTTT. It yields the protein CASKIQGFANEKLFF. Together with reference TRBV19 and TRBJ1-4, the CDR3 gives the full variable domain: DGGITQSPKYLFRKEGQNVTLSCEQNLNHDAMYWYRQDPGQGLRLIYYSQIVNDFQKGDIAEGYSVSREKKESFPLTVTSAQKNPTAFYLCASKIQGFANEKLFFGSGTQLSVL.